The TCR beta chain described here comes from a study of response to subunit inactivated influenza vaccine listed by TCRdb under 2018. Study-wide context: To follow how T cells responded to a trivalent subunit inactivated influenza vaccine, the researchers relied on deep quantitative profiling of the T cell receptor repertoire. Broader findings and caveats from the paper: It was suggested by the authors that each seasonal influenza vaccination may recruit only a limited number of new T cells.

Taken from cysteine to phenylalanine, the CDR3 has 13 residues. The CDR3 DNA has 39 bases and is translated from base 1. V is pared back by 0 bases and J by 6 bases, with 9 bases lying between the germline termini. CDR1 and CDR2 are read off the germline V gene as SGHRS and YFSETQ. The library was obtained by RT-PCR. Sequencing took place on an Illumina HiSeq 2500. TCRdb handled the public reads itself, with Q25 trimming in fastp and clone calling in MiXCR, and kept productive beta chains. When rows share a CDR3 protein, they turn into one entry using the most common DNA and genes. Across this sample there are 200,000 to 250,000 distinct CDR3 sequences, with 9.5% to 15% seen only once. 7.5% to 10% of the sample is taken by the ten largest. A note on this clonotype: The antigen it binds to is not known. Base qualities are missing; no much larger clone stands one base away.

The TCR originated in a man aged 50 to 59 who received an inactivated influenza vaccine. Donor details come from another sample of the same person, matched by shared clones. The source was non-naive T cells sorted from PBMCs, collected around 15 days before vaccination. Read against the paper, the sample's cell subset or site label means: memory T cell fraction. The sequence joins TRBV5-1 to TRBJ1-2; the D gene is unclear. This receptor carries the CDR3 CASSLDQPDGYTF. The DNA is as follows: TGCGCCAGCAGCTTGGATCAGCCTGATGGCTACACCTTC. The CDR3 plus the reference TRBV5-1 and TRBJ1-2 genes for the other parts give the full variable domain: KAGVTQTPRYLIKTRGQQVTLSCSPISGHRSVSWYQQTPGQGLQFLFEYFSETQRNKGNFPGRFSGRQFSNSRSEMNVSTLELGDSALYLCASSLDQPDGYTFGSGTRLTVV.